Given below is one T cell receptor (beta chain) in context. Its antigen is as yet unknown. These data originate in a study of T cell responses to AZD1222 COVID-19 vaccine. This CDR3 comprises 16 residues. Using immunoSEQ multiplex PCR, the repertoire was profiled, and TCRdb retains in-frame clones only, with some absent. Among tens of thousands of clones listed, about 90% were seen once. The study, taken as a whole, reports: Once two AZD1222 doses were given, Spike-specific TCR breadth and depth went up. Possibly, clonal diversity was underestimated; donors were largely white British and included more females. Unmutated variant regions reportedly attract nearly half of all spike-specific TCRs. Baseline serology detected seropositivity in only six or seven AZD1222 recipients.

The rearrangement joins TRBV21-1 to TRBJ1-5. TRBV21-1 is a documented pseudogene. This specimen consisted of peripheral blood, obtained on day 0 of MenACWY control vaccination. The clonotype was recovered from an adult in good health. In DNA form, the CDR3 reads TGTGCCAGCAGCAAGGTCGGGGAAGAAAGAAATCAGCCCCAGCATTTT. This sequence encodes CASSKVGEERNQPQHF.